This TCR beta chain was recovered during a study of blood T cells in healthy people across ages. The CDR3 loop spans 14 amino acids. Germline CDR1 SEHNR, CDR2 FQNEAQ (reference sequence). Then a second PCR, running about 6 to 11 cycles, was carried out with a sample-barcoded 5' primer and a J-beta primer mix. TCRdb used MiXCR to reprocess the 5' RACE reads, holding one entry per CDR3 protein. Here the sample spans 1.6 million or so distinct CDR3 sequences, about 31% being singletons. Sequenced: blood. This clonotype was sampled from a woman in her 30s in good health. This chain uses TRBV7-9 with TRBJ2-4; TRBD1 aligns across 9 bases. The DNA end favors TRBJ2-7, so the J call may be wrong. DNA of the CDR3: TGTGCCAGCAGCTGGACAGGGGAAGGCCACGAGCAGTACTTC. It codes for CASSWTGEGHEQYF.